The rows below give T cell receptor beta chains drawn from one sample of a study of blood T cells in healthy people across ages. TCRdb ran MiXCR on the 5' RACE reads and lists one entry per CDR3 protein. The data contain approximately 880,000 distinct CDR3 sequences, 40% to 60% of them seen just once; the ten biggest clones take up 13%. Sequencing was carried out using blood. These receptors all come from a man under 40 in good health. Both conserved end residues are part of each CDR3. D genes are given only for firm matches. Clone size is stated in some rows and not others, as once, few, many or a class when expanded.

j_call d_call v_call clone_size cdr3_nt cdr3_aa
TRBJ2-3 NA TRBV9 NA TGTGCCAGCAGCGTAGAGGGCATCGGCACAGATACGCAGTATTTT CASSVEGIGTDTQYF
TRBJ1-5 NA TRBV28 few TGTGCCAGCAGTTTACGAGGGGGGTACCAGCCCCAGCATTTT CASSLRGGYQPQHF
TRBJ2-3 TRBD1 TRBV5-1 NA TGCGCCAGCAGCTCGGCCGGCACAGGGGCGCGTTACCGCACAGATACGCAGTATTTT CASSSAGTGARYRTDTQYF
TRBJ1-6 TRBD1 TRBV7-9 NA TGTGCCAGCAGCTCAGGACAGGAATTATCACCCCTCCACTTT CASSSGQELSPLHF
TRBJ1-6 NA TRBV6-1 NA TGTGCCAGCAGTGCATCCTCACCCCTCCACTTT CASSASSPLHF
TRBJ2-3 NA TRBV12-3/TRBV12-4 few TGTGCCAGCAGTTTTAGAGGGGGAGGAGATACGCAGTATTTT CASSFRGGGDTQYF
TRBJ2-7 NA TRBV2 many TGTGCCAGCAAACAGTTCGACGAGCAGTACTTC CASKQFDEQYF
TRBJ2-5 TRBD2 TRBV27 NA TGTGCCAGCAGTCCAACGCCGTGGCGGGAGAACTTAGAGACCCAGTACTTC CASSPTPWRENLETQYF
TRBJ2-7 NA TRBV5-1 NA TGCGCCAGCAGCTTGACCCCGACAGAATCCCCCGAGCAGTACTTC CASSLTPTESPEQYF
TRBJ2-7 NA TRBV5-1 few TGCGCCAGCAGCTTGGGAGGAGTGGCTACCGAGCAGTACTTC CASSLGGVATEQYF
TRBJ2-7 TRBD1 TRBV6-5 few TGTGCCACCGAAAAAGAGACAGGGCGGAACGAGCAGTACTTC CATEKETGRNEQYF
TRBJ2-1 NA TRBV18 NA TGTGCCAGCTCACCAAATCCGGAATACTCCTACAATGAGCAGTTCTTC CASSPNPEYSYNEQFF
TRBJ1-2 NA TRBV10-3 once TGTGCCATCAGTGAGTCGTTGGGGATCTATGGCTACACCTTC CAISESLGIYGYTF
TRBJ1-2 NA TRBV6-6 NA TGTGCCAGCAGTCCTAAGGAGCACTATGGCTACACCTTC CASSPKEHYGYTF
TRBJ2-3 NA TRBV29-1 NA TGCAGCGTTGAAGACGGACACACAGATACGCAGTATTTT CSVEDGHTDTQYF
TRBJ1-5 NA TRBV12-3/TRBV12-4 NA TGTGCCAGCAGTTTATTTGGGGCAGGGTTGTATCAGCCCCAGCATTTT CASSLFGAGLYQPQHF
TRBJ2-7 NA TRBV7-9 NA TGTGCCAGCAGCTTGGTCCCGACTCCGGGACGATCGACCCCCACGTACGAGCAGTACTTC CASSLVPTPGRSTPTYEQYF
TRBJ1-2 TRBD1 TRBV5-5 NA TGTGCCAGCAGCGGGGGGACAGTGGCTAACTATGGCTACACCTTC CASSGGTVANYGYTF
TRBJ2-7 NA TRBV5-6 NA TGTGCCAGCAGCTTTCTCGGTAGAAGCTCCTACGAGCAGTACTTC CASSFLGRSSYEQYF
TRBJ2-1 TRBD1 TRBV30 NA TGTGCCTGGATGGGCAGGGGGCCTGAGCAGTTCTTC CAWMGRGPEQFF
TRBJ1-5 NA TRBV20-1 NA TGCAGTGCTGGAGTGCAGGTTACTAATCAGCCCCAGCATTTT CSAGVQVTNQPQHF
TRBJ2-7 NA TRBV29-1 NA TGCAGCGGTCGCTTTCAGGGTTACGAGCAGTACTTC CSGRFQGYEQYF
TRBJ2-3 NA TRBV29-1 many TGCAGCGTCGAGGGCACCTTTGGCACAGATACGCAGTATTTT CSVEGTFGTDTQYF
TRBJ2-1 TRBD2 TRBV7-2 few TGTGCCAGCAGCCTAGAGGGACTAGCGGGGGGGCCTCTCTACAATGAGCAGTTCTTC CASSLEGLAGGPLYNEQFF
TRBJ2-1 TRBD2 TRBV7-2 NA TGTGCCAGCAGCCCAGGGACTAGCGGCCACTCCTACAATGAGCAGTTCTTC CASSPGTSGHSYNEQFF
TRBJ1-1 NA TRBV4-3 few TGCGCCAGCAGCCAAGATCAGACGAACACTGAAGCTTTCTTT CASSQDQTNTEAFF
TRBJ1-6 TRBD1 TRBV25-1 NA TGTGCCAGCAGTGACTGGGGACAGGGAAATTCACCCCTCCACTTT CASSDWGQGNSPLHF
TRBJ1-6 NA TRBV20-1 NA TGCAGTGCTAGCGCCCAGGAGGGGCAGAATTCACCCCTCCACTTT CSASAQEGQNSPLHF
TRBJ2-1 TRBD2 TRBV7-8 NA TGTGCTAGCAGCTTAGGGCTAGCGGGAGCACATGAGCAGTTCTTC CASSLGLAGAHEQFF
TRBJ2-7 NA TRBV6-2/TRBV6-3 NA TGTGCCAGCAGCCAAAGTCCAATCTCCTACGAGCAGTACTTC CASSQSPISYEQYF
TRBJ2-7 NA TRBV6-6 NA TGTGCCAGCAGTTACTTTTCCGGGCACTCCTACGAGCAGTACTTC CASSYFSGHSYEQYF
TRBJ1-1 TRBD1 TRBV3-1 once TGTGCCAGCAGCCAAGAGGACAGGGGTCCCGAGAACACTGAAGCTTTCTTT CASSQEDRGPENTEAFF
TRBJ1-2 TRBD1 TRBV30 NA TGTGCCTGGAGTGTACCCGAACAGGGGAACTATGGCTACACCTTC CAWSVPEQGNYGYTF
TRBJ1-1 NA TRBV29-1 NA TGCAGCTCAGTCCAGGTTGGCGCTGAAGCTTTCTTT CSSVQVGAEAFF
TRBJ2-4 NA TRBV20-1 many TGCAGTGCAATAAAGGGGAAAAACATTCAGTACTTC CSAIKGKNIQYF
TRBJ2-7 NA TRBV7-2 NA TGTGCCAGCAGCCCCCTACCTTACGAGCAGTACTTC CASSPLPYEQYF
TRBJ1-5 TRBD1 TRBV10-3 once TGTGCCATCAGTGTGGGAGGGGGCGGCAATCAGCCCCAGCATTTT CAISVGGGGNQPQHF
TRBJ2-6 NA TRBV7-9 many TGTGCCAGCAGTTTAGCCTCAGGACGGCAATCTGGGGCCAACGTCCTGACTTTC CASSLASGRQSGANVLTF
TRBJ2-7 NA TRBV20-1 NA TGCAGTGCTACCAGGGGACGCCAGTTCTACGAGCAGTACTTC CSATRGRQFYEQYF
TRBJ1-2 NA TRBV29-1 few TGCAGCTCTACGACAGGTAGCTCCTATGGCTACACCTTC CSSTTGSSYGYTF
TRBJ2-5 NA TRBV27 NA TGTGCCAGCAGTCCTAGAGCCTTCCAAGAGACCCAGTACTTC CASSPRAFQETQYF
TRBJ2-3 TRBD1 TRBV4-1 many TGCGCCAGCAGCCAAGCCCTTGGACAGGGGGCGCTGGGCACAGATACGCAGTATTTT CASSQALGQGALGTDTQYF
TRBJ2-1 NA TRBV7-9 NA TGTGCCAGCAGCTTGGGAGGGGGCCCCCAGGAGTTCTTC CASSLGGGPQEFF
TRBJ2-5 NA TRBV7-8 NA TGTGCCAGCAGCTTAGTAACAGGGGGAGGGAATGAGCAGTACTTC CASSLVTGGGNEQYF
TRBJ1-5 TRBD1 TRBV2 NA TGTGCCAGCAGGGGGGACAGCTCTAATCAGCCCCAGCATTTT CASRGDSSNQPQHF
TRBJ1-1 NA TRBV28 few TGTGCCAGCAGTCTCATCACTGAAGCTTTCTTT CASSLITEAFF
TRBJ2-3 NA TRBV30 NA TGTGCCTATACGACAGGTTCCACAGATACGCAGTATTTT CAYTTGSTDTQYF
TRBJ1-1 TRBD1 TRBV9 NA TGTGCCAGCAGCGGTCGGGACAGGGGGCCGGGGGACACTGAAGCTTTCTTT CASSGRDRGPGDTEAFF
TRBJ2-7 NA TRBV5-1 few TGCGCCAGCAGCTCGATGGAGACCTACGAGCAGTACTTC CASSSMETYEQYF
TRBJ1-2 NA TRBV18 NA TGTGCCAGCTCACCAGGGCTGGATCGATGGGGCTACACCTTC CASSPGLDRWGYTF
TRBJ2-7 NA TRBV29-1 NA TGCAGCGTTGTGCCGTTTAGTGGCGCCTACAATGAGCAGTACTTC CSVVPFSGAYNEQYF
TRBJ2-7 NA TRBV10-3 NA TGTGCCATCAGTGAGTCTAGCCGGGCCCAAGGCTACGAGCAGTACTTC CAISESSRAQGYEQYF
TRBJ2-1 TRBD1 TRBV20-1 NA TGCAGTGCAAGGGGGGACAGGAACTACAATGAGCAGTTCTTC CSARGDRNYNEQFF